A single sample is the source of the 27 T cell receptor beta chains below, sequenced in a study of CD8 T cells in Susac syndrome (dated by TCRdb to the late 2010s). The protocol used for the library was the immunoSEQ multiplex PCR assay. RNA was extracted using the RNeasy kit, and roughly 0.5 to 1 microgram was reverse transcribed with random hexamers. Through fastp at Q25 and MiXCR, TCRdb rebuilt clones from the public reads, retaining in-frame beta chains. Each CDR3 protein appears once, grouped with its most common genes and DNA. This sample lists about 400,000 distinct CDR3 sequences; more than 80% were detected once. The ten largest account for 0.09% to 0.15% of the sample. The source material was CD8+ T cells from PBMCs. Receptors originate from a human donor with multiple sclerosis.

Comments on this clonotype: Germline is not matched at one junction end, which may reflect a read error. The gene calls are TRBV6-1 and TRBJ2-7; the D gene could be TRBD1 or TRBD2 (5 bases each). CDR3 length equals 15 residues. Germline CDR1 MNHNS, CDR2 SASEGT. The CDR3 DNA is TGTGCCAGCAGTAGGGACGGCGAGAGCTCCTACAAGCAGTACTTC. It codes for CASSRDGESSYKQYF.

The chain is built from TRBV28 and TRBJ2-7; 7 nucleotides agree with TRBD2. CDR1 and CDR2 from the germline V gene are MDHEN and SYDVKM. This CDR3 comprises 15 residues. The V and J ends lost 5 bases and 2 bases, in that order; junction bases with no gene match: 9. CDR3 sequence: CASSPGTSAPYEQYF. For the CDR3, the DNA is TGTGCCAGCAGTCCGGGCACTAGCGCGCCCTACGAGCAGTACTTC.

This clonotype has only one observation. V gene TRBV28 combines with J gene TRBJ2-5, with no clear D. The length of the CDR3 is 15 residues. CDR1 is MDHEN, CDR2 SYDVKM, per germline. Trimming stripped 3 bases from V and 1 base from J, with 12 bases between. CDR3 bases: TGTGCCAGCAGTTTGTTAGGTGGCGCCCAAGAGACCCAGTACTTC. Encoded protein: CASSLLGGAQETQYF.

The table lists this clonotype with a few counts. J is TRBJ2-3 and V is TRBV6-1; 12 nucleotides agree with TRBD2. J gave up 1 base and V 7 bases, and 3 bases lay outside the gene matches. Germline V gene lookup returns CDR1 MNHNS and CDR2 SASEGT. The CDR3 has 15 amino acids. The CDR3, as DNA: TGTGCCAGCACGTCTAGCGGGAGGGGCACAGATACGCAGTATTTT. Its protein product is CASTSSGRGTDTQYF.

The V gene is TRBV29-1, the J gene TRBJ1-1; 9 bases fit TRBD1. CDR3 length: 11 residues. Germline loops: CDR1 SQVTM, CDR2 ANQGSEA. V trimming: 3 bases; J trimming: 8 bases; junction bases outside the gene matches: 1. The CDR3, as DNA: TGCAGCGTTGAGGACAGGGGCGAAGCTTTCTTT. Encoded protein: CSVEDRGEAFF.

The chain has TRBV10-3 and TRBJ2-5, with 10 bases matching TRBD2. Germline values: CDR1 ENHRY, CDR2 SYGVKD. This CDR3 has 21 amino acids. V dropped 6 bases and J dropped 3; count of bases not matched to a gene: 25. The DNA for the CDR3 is TGTGCCATCAGCTTAAACCCCAGCGGGGGGGCCGTCCCGCAGATCGAAGAGACCCAGTACTTC. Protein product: CAISLNPSGGAVPQIEETQYF.

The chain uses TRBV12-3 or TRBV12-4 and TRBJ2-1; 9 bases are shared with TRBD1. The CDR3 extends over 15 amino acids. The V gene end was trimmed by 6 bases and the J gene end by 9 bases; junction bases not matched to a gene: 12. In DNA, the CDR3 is TGTGCCAGCAGCAACGGACAGGGGATTAATAGTGAGCAGTTCTTC. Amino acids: CASSNGQGINSEQFF.

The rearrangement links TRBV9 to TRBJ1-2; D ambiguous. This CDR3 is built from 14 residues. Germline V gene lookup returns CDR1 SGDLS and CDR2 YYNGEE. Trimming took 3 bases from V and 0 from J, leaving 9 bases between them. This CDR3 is CASSEYSPNYGYTF. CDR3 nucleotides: TGTGCCAGCAGCGAATACAGTCCTAACTATGGCTACACCTTC.

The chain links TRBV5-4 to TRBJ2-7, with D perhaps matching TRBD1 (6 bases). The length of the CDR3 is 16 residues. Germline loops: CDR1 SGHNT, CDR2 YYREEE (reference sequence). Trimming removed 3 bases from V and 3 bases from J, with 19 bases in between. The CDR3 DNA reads TGTGCCAGCAGCTCCCCGTCGACAGGTACCCTCTACGAGCAGTACTTC. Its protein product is CASSSPSTGTLYEQYF.

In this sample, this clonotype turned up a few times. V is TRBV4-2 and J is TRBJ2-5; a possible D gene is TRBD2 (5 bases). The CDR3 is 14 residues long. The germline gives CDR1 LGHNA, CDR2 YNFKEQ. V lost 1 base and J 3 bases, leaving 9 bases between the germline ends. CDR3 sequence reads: CASSQVIGEETQYF. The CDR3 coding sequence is TGTGCCAGCAGCCAAGTCATCGGGGAAGAGACCCAGTACTTC.

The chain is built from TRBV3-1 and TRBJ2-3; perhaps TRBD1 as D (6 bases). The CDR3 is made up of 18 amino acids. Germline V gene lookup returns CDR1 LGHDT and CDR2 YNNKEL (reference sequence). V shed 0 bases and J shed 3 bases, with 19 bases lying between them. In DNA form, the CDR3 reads TGTGCCAGCAGCCAAGATAACCACGAGGGAAGGGGGACAGATACGCAGTATTTT. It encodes CASSQDNHEGRGTDTQYF.

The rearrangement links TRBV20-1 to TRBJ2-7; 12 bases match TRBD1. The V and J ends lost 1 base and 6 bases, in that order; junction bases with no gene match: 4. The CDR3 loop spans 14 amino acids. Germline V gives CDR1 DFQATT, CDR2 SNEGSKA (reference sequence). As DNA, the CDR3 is TGCAGTGCTAGAGTGGGGACAGGGGGCAGCGAGCAGTACTTC. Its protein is CSARVGTGGSEQYF.

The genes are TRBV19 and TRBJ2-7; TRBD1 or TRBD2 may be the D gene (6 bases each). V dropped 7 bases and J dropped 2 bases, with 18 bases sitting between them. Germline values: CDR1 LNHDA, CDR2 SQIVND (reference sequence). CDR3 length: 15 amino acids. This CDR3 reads CASTLSQGGTYEQYF. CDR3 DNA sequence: TGTGCCAGTACCCTATCACAGGGAGGAACCTACGAGCAGTACTTC.

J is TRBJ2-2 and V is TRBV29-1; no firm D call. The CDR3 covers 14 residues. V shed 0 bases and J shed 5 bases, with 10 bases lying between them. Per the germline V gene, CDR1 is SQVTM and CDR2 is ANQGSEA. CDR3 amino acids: CSVEDPQITGELFF. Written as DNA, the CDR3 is TGCAGCGTTGAAGATCCACAGATTACCGGGGAGCTGTTTTTT.

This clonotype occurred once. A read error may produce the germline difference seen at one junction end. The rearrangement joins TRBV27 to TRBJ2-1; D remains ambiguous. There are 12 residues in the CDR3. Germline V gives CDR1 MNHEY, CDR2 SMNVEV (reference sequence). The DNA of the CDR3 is TGTGCCAGCGGTTTCCGTTACAATGAGCAGTTCTTC. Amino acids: CASGFRYNEQFF.

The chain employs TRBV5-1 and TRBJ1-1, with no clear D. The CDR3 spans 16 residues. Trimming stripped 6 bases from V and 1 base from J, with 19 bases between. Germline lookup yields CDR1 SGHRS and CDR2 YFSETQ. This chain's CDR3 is CASTPAGREWNTEAFF. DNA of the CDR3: TGCGCCAGCACTCCGGCGGGCCGCGAGTGGAACACTGAAGCTTTCTTT. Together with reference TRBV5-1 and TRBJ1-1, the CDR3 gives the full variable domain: KAGVTQTPRYLIKTRGQQVTLSCSPISGHRSVSWYQQTPGQGLQFLFEYFSETQRNKGNFPGRFSGRQFSNSRSEMNVSTLELGDSALYLCASTPAGREWNTEAFFGQGTRLTVV.

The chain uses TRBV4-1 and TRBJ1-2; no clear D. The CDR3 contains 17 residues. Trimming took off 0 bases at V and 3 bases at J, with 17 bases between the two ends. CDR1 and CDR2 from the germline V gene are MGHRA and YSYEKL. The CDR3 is CASSQDILRVMDYGYTF. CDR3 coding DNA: TGCGCCAGCAGCCAAGATATTCTCCGGGTGATGGACTATGGCTACACCTTC.

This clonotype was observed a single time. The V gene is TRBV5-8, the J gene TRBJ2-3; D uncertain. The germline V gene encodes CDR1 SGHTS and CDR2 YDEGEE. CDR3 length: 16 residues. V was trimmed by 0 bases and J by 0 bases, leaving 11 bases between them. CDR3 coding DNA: TGTGCCAGCAGCTTGGTAGTCTCTGACAGCACAGATACGCAGTATTTT. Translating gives CASSLVVSDSTDTQYF.

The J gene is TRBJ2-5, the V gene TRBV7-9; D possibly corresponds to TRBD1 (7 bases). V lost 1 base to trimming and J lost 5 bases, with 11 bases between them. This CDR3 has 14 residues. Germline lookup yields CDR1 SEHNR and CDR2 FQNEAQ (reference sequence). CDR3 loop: CASSLGRGQETQYF. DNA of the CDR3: TGTGCCAGCAGCTTAGGGAGGGGACAGGAGACCCAGTACTTC.

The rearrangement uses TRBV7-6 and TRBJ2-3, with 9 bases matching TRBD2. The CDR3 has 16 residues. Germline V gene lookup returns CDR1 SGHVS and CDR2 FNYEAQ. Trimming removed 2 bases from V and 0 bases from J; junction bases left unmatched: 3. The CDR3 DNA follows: TGTGCCAGCAGCTTAACTAGCGGGTTAAGCACAGATACGCAGTATTTT. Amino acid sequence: CASSLTSGLSTDTQYF.

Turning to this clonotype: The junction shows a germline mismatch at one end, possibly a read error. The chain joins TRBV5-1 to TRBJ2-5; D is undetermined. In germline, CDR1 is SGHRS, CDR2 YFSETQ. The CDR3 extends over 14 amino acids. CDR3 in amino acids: CASSLEGSQETQYF. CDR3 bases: TGTGCCAGCAGTTTAGAAGGTAGTCAAGAGACCCAGTACTTC. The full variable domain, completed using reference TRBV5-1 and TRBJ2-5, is KAGVTQTPRYLIKTRGQQVTLSCSPISGHRSVSWYQQTPGQGLQFLFEYFSETQRNKGNFPGRFSGRQFSNSRSEMNVSTLELGDSALYLCASSLEGSQETQYFGPGTRLLVL.

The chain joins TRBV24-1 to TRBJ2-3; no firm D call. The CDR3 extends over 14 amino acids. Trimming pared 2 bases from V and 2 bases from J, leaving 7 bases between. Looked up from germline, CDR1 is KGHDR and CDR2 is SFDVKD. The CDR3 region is CATSDSTYTDTQYF. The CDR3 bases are TGTGCCACCAGTGATTCGACTTACACAGATACGCAGTATTTT.

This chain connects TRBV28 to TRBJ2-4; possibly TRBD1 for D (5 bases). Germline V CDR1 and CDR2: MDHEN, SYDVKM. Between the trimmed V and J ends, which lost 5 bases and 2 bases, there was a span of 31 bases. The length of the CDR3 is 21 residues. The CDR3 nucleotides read TGTGCCAGCAGTCCACTATTACTCAGGCCCCCAGGGATATTATCCAAAAACATTCAGTACTTC. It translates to CASSPLLLRPPGILSKNIQYF.

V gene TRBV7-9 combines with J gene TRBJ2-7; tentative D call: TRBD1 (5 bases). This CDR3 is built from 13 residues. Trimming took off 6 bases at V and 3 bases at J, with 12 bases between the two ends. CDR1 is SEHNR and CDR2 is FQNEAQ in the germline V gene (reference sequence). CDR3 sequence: CASRADRDYEQYF. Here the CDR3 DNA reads TGTGCCAGCAGAGCTGACAGAGACTACGAGCAGTACTTC.

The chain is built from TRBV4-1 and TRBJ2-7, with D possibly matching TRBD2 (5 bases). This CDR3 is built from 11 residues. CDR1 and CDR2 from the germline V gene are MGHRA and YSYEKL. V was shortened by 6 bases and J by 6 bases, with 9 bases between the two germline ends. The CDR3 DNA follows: TGCGCCAGCAGGTCCGCGGGCGAGCAGTACTTC. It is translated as CASRSAGEQYF.

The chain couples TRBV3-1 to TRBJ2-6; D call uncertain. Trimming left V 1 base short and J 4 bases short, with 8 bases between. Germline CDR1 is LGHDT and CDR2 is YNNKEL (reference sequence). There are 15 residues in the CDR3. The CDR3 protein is CASSQGLGGANVLTF. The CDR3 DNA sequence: TGTGCCAGCAGCCAAGGGTTAGGAGGGGCCAACGTCCTGACTTTC.

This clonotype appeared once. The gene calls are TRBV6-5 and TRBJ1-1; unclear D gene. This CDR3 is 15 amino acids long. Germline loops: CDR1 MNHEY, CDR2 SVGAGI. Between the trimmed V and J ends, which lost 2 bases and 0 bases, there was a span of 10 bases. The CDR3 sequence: CASSYRRHLNTEAFF. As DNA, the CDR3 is TGTGCCAGCAGTTACCGAAGACACTTGAACACTGAAGCTTTCTTT.